Below, 10 T cell receptor beta chains from the same sample are listed, as sequenced in a study of shared clonotypes between healthy human individuals. Profiling relied on immunoSEQ multiplex PCR, and the TCRdb table lists in-frame clones only, not all of them. This repertoire shows about 2,500,000 clones, more than 90% found once; its top ten account for about 0.13%. The sequencing sample was made of naive CD4+ T cells sorted from blood. Subset specified: CD45RA+ positively selected. The receptors were sampled from a man between 18 and 29 years old in good health.

This clone came up once. V is TRBV11-3 and J is TRBJ2-1; D gene unclear. V dropped 3 bases and J dropped 4 bases, with 13 bases sitting between them. The CDR3 covers 15 residues. Germline V lookup: CDR1 SGHNT, CDR2 YENEEA. Written as DNA, the CDR3 is TGTGCCAGCAGCTTGAATGGTGAGAATTACAATGAGCAGTTCTTC. The encoded protein is CASSLNGENYNEQFF.

The chain uses TRBV6-5 and TRBJ1-1, with 7 bases that match TRBD1. V was pared by 9 bases and J by 3 bases, with 10 bases of the junction left unmatched. Germline V lookup: CDR1 MNHEY, CDR2 SVGAGI. The CDR3 is 14 residues long. CDR3 in DNA: TGTGCCAGTAACAACAGGGGCGGGGACACTGAAGCTTTCTTT. Its protein is CASNNRGGDTEAFF.

Written as DNA, the CDR3 is TGTGCCAGTAGTATTCTTCCGGGACAGGGGTTTGTTATCTACGAGCAGTACTTC. It translates to CASSILPGQGFVIYEQYF. V usage is TRBV19 and J usage is TRBJ2-7; 10 bases match TRBD1. Trimming removed 3 bases from V and 3 bases from J; junction bases left unmatched: 14. The CDR3 is 18 amino acids. The germline CDR1 and CDR2 sequences are LNHDA and SQIVND (reference sequence).

The CDR3 protein is CASSQDEAGMDEQFF. CDR3 coding DNA: TGTGCCAGCAGCCAAGACGAGGCAGGGATGGATGAGCAGTTCTTC. The chain has TRBV4-2 and TRBJ2-1; D is perhaps TRBD1 (5 bases). This CDR3 has 15 amino acids. V was shortened by 0 bases and J by 8 bases, with 14 bases between the two germline ends. The germline V gene encodes CDR1 LGHNA and CDR2 YNFKEQ.

The V gene is TRBV27, the J gene TRBJ1-2, with D unresolved. The germline V gene has CDR1 MNHEY and CDR2 SMNVEV (reference sequence). The CDR3 has 14 residues. V was cut by 8 bases and J by 0 bases, with 13 bases left in between. In DNA, the CDR3 is TGTGCCAGCGCCCCAAGAGAAGCTAACTATGGCTACACCTTC. This encodes CASAPREANYGYTF.

The chain joins TRBV18 to TRBJ1-4; D unresolved. The CDR3 is 17 amino acids. V was pared by 3 bases and J by 6 bases, with 20 bases between. Germline V gene data show CDR1 as KGHSH and CDR2 as LQKENI. CDR3 residues: CASSPGSSGLRDEKLFF. In DNA form, the CDR3 reads TGTGCCAGCTCACCGGGCTCCTCCGGGCTAAGGGATGAAAAACTGTTTTTT. Supplemented by reference TRBV18 and TRBJ1-4, the full variable domain reads NAGVMQNPRHLVRRRGQEARLRCSPMKGHSHVYWYRQLPEEGLKFMVYLQKENIIDESGMPKERFSAEFPKEGPSILRIQQVVRGDSAAYFCASSPGSSGLRDEKLFFGSGTQLSVL.

The chain carries TRBV5-1 and TRBJ1-6; D call uncertain. Germline-derived CDR1 and CDR2 are SGHRS and YFSETQ. The CDR3 contains 15 residues. V lost 1 base and J 2 bases, leaving 7 bases between the germline ends. The CDR3 DNA reads as TGCGCCAGCAGCTTGACGGCAGCCTATAATTCACCCCTCCACTTT. Its translation is CASSLTAAYNSPLHF.

V gene TRBV5-4 combines with J gene TRBJ1-2; maybe TRBD1 (6 bases). The ends were cut back, 0 bases at V and 4 bases at J, with 10 bases in the middle. The V gene's germline CDR1 is SGHNT and CDR2 YYREEE (reference sequence). The length of the CDR3 is 14 residues. Here the CDR3 DNA reads TGTGCCAGCAGCTTGGATCCAGGGGCCTATGGCTACACCTTC. Its translation: CASSLDPGAYGYTF. The complete variable domain, with remaining parts taken from reference TRBV5-4 and TRBJ1-2, reads ETGVTQSPTHLIKTRGQQVTLRCSSQSGHNTVSWYQQALGQGPQFIFQYYREEENGRGNFPPRFSGLQFPNYSSELNVNALELDDSALYLCASSLDPGAYGYTFGSGTRLTVV.

This clone was found once. This chain joins TRBV15 and TRBJ1-1; D not certain. V was pared by 6 bases and J by 1 base, with 12 bases between. The germline CDR1 and CDR2 sequences are LNHNV and YYDKDF (reference sequence). This CDR3 is 14 amino acids long. The CDR3 spells CATSQRTENTEAFF. CDR3 in DNA: TGTGCCACCAGTCAAAGAACCGAGAACACTGAAGCTTTCTTT.

The genes are TRBV29-1 and TRBJ1-5; D call uncertain. The V gene's germline CDR1 is SQVTM and CDR2 ANQGSEA. Trimming cost V 4 bases and J 1 base, with 8 bases left between them. The CDR3 covers 13 residues. CDR3 loop: CSVAMDSNQPQHF. The DNA of the CDR3 is TGCAGCGTTGCAATGGACAGCAATCAGCCCCAGCATTTT.